Below, 13 T cell receptor beta chains from the same sample are listed, as sequenced in a study of T cell repertoires in aging, cancer and after chemotherapy (dated by TCRdb to between 2018 and 2020). TCR beta rearrangements were amplified from genomic DNA extracted from peripheral blood rather than from sorted cells or RNA. The reads were generated on an Illumina MiSeq. Using a mixed TRB-A/B primer pool, multiplex touch-down PCR amplified rearranged TRB sequences covering the V, D and J segments. The raw public data were reprocessed by TCRdb itself: fastp quality trimming at Q25, MiXCR clonotype calling, in-frame beta chains only. Rows with one shared CDR3 protein collapse into an entry with the most common genes and DNA. The sample table shows around 13,000 distinct CDR3 sequences, and approximately 34% are seen once. The top ten clonotypes cover 5% to 8% of the sample. Sequencing used blood. These receptors originate from a human donor in good health. The donor label of this sample is uncertain.

By sample fraction, this clonotype is medium-sized. V gene TRBV19 combines with J gene TRBJ2-1; no definite D call. Trimming pared 5 bases from V and 0 bases from J, leaving 5 bases between. The CDR3 spans 13 residues. Germline V gene sequence: CDR1 LNHDA, CDR2 SQIVND (reference sequence). The CDR3 DNA reads as TGTGCCAGTAGTGGTTACTCCTACAATGAGCAGTTCTTC. Translated: CASSGYSYNEQFF.

This clonotype rates as medium-sized. The chain joins TRBV11-3 to TRBJ1-1; D is unclear. V was trimmed by 1 base and J by 0 bases, leaving 6 bases between them. In germline, CDR1 is SGHNT, CDR2 YENEEA. The CDR3 extends over 14 amino acids. CDR3: CASSLGGLNTEAFF. DNA of the CDR3: TGTGCCAGCAGCTTAGGCGGACTGAACACTGAAGCTTTCTTT.

The rearrangement links TRBV19 to TRBJ2-7; a possible D gene is TRBD1 (5 bases). The germline V gene has CDR1 LNHDA and CDR2 SQIVND (reference sequence). This CDR3 has 12 residues. V lost 9 bases and J 5 bases, leaving 14 bases between the germline ends. This chain's CDR3 is CASSLAGNEQYF. The CDR3 DNA reads TGTGCCAGCAGCTTAGCAGGGAACGAGCAGTACTTC.

The chain is built from TRBV18 and TRBJ2-1, with TRBD1 matching 7 bases. The CDR3 spans 15 residues. Looked up from germline, CDR1 is KGHSH and CDR2 is LQKENI. With 3 bases clipped from V and 10 bases from J, the junction kept 12 bases outside the gene matches. The CDR3 region is CASSPFDRVGREQFF. The CDR3 bases are TGTGCCAGCTCACCTTTTGACAGGGTAGGACGGGAGCAGTTCTTC.

The genes are TRBV30 and TRBJ2-1; D perhaps matches TRBD1 (5 bases). Per germline, CDR1 GTSNPN and CDR2 SVGIG (reference sequence). The ends were cut back, 2 bases at V and 0 bases at J, with 8 bases in the middle. CDR3 length: 14 residues. The CDR3 DNA reads as TGTGCCTGGAGTTACAGGAGCTCCTACAATGAGCAGTTCTTC. It codes for CAWSYRSSYNEQFF.

In its sample, this clonotype ranks as large. The genes are TRBV29-1 and TRBJ2-2; D possibly uses TRBD1 or TRBD2 (5 bases each). V was clipped by 6 bases and J by 4 bases, with 12 bases between them. From germline, CDR1 is SQVTM and CDR2 ANQGSEA. This CDR3 is 13 amino acids long. CDR3 in DNA: TGCAGCGTGCTGGGACCGTTCACCGGGGAGCTGTTTTTT. This codes for CSVLGPFTGELFF.

This chain uses TRBV27 with TRBJ2-3, with 8 bases aligning to TRBD2. This CDR3 region has 11 residues. Germline CDR1 reads MNHEY; CDR2 reads SMNVEV (reference sequence). The trim removed 8 bases at V and 7 bases at J, leaving 2 bases unmatched. The CDR3 coding sequence is TGTGCCAGCGGCGGGGGGTATACGCAGTATTTT. This sequence encodes CASGGGYTQYF.

In its sample, this clonotype was seen a few times. This chain links TRBV18 with TRBJ1-1; D ambiguous. Trimming removed 2 bases at V and 0 bases at J, with 10 bases between. Looked up from germline, CDR1 is KGHSH and CDR2 is LQKENI. This CDR3 is 15 amino acids long. CDR3 amino acids: CASSPSSPMNTEAFF. CDR3 in DNA: TGTGCCAGCTCACCAAGCTCTCCTATGAACACTGAAGCTTTCTTT.

This clonotype was seen a single time. The V call is TRBV5-1, the J call TRBJ2-1; TRBD2 matches at 7 bases. With V trimmed by 9 bases and J by 7 bases, 10 bases remained unmatched. The V gene's germline CDR1 is SGHRS and CDR2 YFSETQ. The CDR3 is made up of 13 amino acids. Here the CDR3 DNA reads TGCGCCACCAGGCCCCCGGGGGGAAATGAGCAGTTCTTC. Translation gives CATRPPGGNEQFF.

This chain links TRBV10-3 with TRBJ2-1, with 9 bases lining up with TRBD2. The CDR3 has 13 amino acids. The V and J ends lost 8 bases and 7 bases, in that order; junction bases with no gene match: 6. Looked up from germline, CDR1 is ENHRY and CDR2 is SYGVKD. Written as DNA, the CDR3 is TGTGCCATCGGATTAGCGGGAGCTAATGAGCAGTTCTTC. Translated: CAIGLAGANEQFF.

CDR3 region: CASSPWTGHNEKLFF. The CDR3 DNA is TGTGCCAGCTCACCTTGGACAGGGCATAATGAAAAACTGTTTTTT. The chain is built from TRBV18 and TRBJ1-4; 8 bases are shared with TRBD1. The CDR3 loop spans 15 amino acids. Germline lookup yields CDR1 KGHSH and CDR2 LQKENI. Trimming cost V 3 bases and J 4 bases; bases outside gene matches: 4.

The chain employs TRBV6-5 and TRBJ2-7; a possible D gene is TRBD2 (6 bases). In germline, CDR1 is MNHEY, CDR2 SVGAGI. This CDR3 has 16 amino acids. Trimming stripped 6 bases from V and 2 bases from J, with 20 bases between. The CDR3 coding sequence is TGTGCCAGCAGGCCTTCAGCTGGGCTAGCGACCTACGAGCAGTACTTC. It specifies CASRPSAGLATYEQYF.

The chain joins TRBV7-9 to TRBJ1-1, with 9 bases lining up with TRBD1. The CDR3 runs 15 residues. Per germline, CDR1 SEHNR and CDR2 FQNEAQ (reference sequence). V shed 3 bases, J shed 2 bases, and the junction held 4 bases outside the gene matches. The CDR3 sequence is CASSFMGQGNTEAFF. The DNA for the CDR3 is TGTGCCAGCAGCTTTATGGGACAGGGTAACACTGAAGCTTTCTTT.